The 9 T cell receptor beta chains listed next were all sequenced from one sample in a study of glioma-infiltrating T cells after dendritic cell vaccination. Assay used: immunoSEQ multiplex PCR; TCRdb lists only in-frame clones, some missing. There are more than 55,000 clones in the sample; more than 70% occur only once, and approximately 8.9% lies in the top ten. Documented time point: after dendritic cell vaccination, including at tumor progression/relapse. The source material was blood, sampled after dendritic cell vaccination. All receptors derive from a human donor with glioblastoma.

The CDR3 loop reads CASSLAASGYNEQFF. The CDR3 nucleotides read TGTGCCAGCAGTTTGGCGGCTAGCGGGTACAATGAGCAGTTCTTC. V and J are TRBV4-2 and TRBJ2-1; TRBD2 matches 8 bases. V lost 6 bases to trimming and J lost 4 bases; unmatched junction nucleotides: 8. The CDR3 covers 15 residues. CDR1 is LGHNA and CDR2 is YNFKEQ in the germline V gene.

This clone came up once. The V and J genes are TRBV7-3 and TRBJ2-1; 7 positions agree with TRBD2. The germline gives CDR1 SGHTA, CDR2 FQGTGA. The CDR3 loop spans 13 amino acids. J gave up 5 bases and V 8 bases, and 6 bases lay outside the gene matches. DNA for the CDR3: TGTGCCAGCCGCGGGACTAACGACAATGAGCAGTTCTTC. It is translated as CASRGTNDNEQFF. The complete variable domain, with remaining parts taken from reference TRBV7-3 and TRBJ2-1, reads GAGVSQTPSNKVTEKGKYVELRCDPISGHTALYWYRQSLGQGPEFLIYFQGTGAADDSGLPNDRFFAVRPEGSVSTLKIQRTERGDSAVYLCASRGTNDNEQFFGPGTRLTVL.

V and J are TRBV14 and TRBJ2-3, with D perhaps matching TRBD2 (5 bases). The V gene's germline CDR1 is SGHDN and CDR2 FVKESK. The V gene lost 4 bases and the J gene lost 2 bases, with 13 bases spanning the gap. The CDR3 contains 15 residues. CDR3 DNA: TGTGCCAGCAGCCCAGAACTAGGGTTCACAGATACGCAGTATTTT. Its protein is CASSPELGFTDTQYF.

The chain couples TRBV11-2 to TRBJ1-2; D not certain. Per the germline V gene, CDR1 is SGHAT and CDR2 is FQNNGV. V lost 0 bases to trimming and J lost 2 bases, with 7 bases between them. The CDR3 totals 14 residues. CDR3: CASSLDRSNYGYTF. CDR3 bases: TGTGCCAGCAGCTTAGACAGGTCCAACTATGGCTACACCTTC.

The chain recombines TRBV7-2 with TRBJ1-2; 8 bases line up with TRBD1. Germline-derived CDR1 and CDR2 are SGHTA and FQGNSA. With V trimmed by 1 base and J by 3 bases, 4 bases remained unmatched. The CDR3 covers 15 residues. This chain's CDR3 is CASSLGGQGHYGYTF. CDR3 nucleotides: TGTGCCAGCAGCTTAGGCGGACAGGGACACTATGGCTACACCTTC.

This chain links TRBV29-1 with TRBJ2-3; the match to TRBD2 covers 8 bases. The CDR3 is 14 residues long. After removal of 4 bases from V and 0 bases from J, the junction contained 3 bases not matched to a gene. Germline CDR1 and CDR2: SQVTM and ANQGSEA. CDR3 protein: CSVGGGISTDTQYF. DNA for the CDR3: TGCAGCGTTGGCGGGGGGATTAGCACAGATACGCAGTATTTT.

The V call is TRBV2, the J call TRBJ2-3; 8 nucleotides line up with TRBD2. This CDR3 comprises 14 residues. V lost 5 bases to trimming and J lost 2 bases; unmatched junction nucleotides: 3. From germline, CDR1 is SNHLY and CDR2 FYNNEI. The CDR3 coding sequence is TGTGCCAGCAGTATAGCGGGGATCACAGATACGCAGTATTTT. It translates to CASSIAGITDTQYF.

The rearrangement links TRBV6-1 to TRBJ2-5; 8 positions agree with TRBD1. The end of the DNA is better explained by TRBJ2-7, so the J call may be wrong. Germline V gives CDR1 MNHNS, CDR2 SASEGT. This CDR3 region has 14 residues. The CDR3 sequence: CASLRDRLTYEQYF. The CDR3 coding sequence is TGTGCCAGCCTCCGGGACAGGTTAACCTACGAGCAGTACTTC.

The chain uses TRBV2 and TRBJ1-2, with 8 nucleotides matching TRBD1. With V trimmed by 7 bases and J by 1 base, 8 bases remained unmatched. CDR3 length equals 15 residues. Germline V CDR1 and CDR2: SNHLY, FYNNEI. The CDR3 loop reads CASNQDRGLNYGYTF. As DNA, the CDR3 is TGTGCCAGCAACCAAGACAGGGGACTTAACTATGGCTACACCTTC. Full variable domain (outside the CDR3, taken from reference TRBV2 and TRBJ1-2): EPEVTQTPSHQVTQMGQEVILRCVPISNHLYFYWYRQILGQKVEFLVSFYNNEISEKSEIFDDQFSVERPDGSNFTLKIRSTKLEDSAMYFCASNQDRGLNYGYTFGSGTRLTVV.